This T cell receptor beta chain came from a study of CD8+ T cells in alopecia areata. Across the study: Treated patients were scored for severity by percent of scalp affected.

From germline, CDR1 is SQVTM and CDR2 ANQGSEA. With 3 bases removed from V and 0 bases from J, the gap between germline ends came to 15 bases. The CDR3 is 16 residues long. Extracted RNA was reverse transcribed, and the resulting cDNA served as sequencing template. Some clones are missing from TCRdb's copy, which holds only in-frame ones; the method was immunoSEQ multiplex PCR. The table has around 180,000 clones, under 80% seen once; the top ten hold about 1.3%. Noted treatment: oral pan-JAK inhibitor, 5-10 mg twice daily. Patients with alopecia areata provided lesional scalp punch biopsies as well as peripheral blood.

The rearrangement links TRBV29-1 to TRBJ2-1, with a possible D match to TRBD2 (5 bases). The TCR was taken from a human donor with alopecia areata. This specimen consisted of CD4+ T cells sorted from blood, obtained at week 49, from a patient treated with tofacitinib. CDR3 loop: CSVDGVGGSSYNEQFF. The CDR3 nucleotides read TGCAGCGTTGACGGGGTGGGCGGTAGCTCCTACAATGAGCAGTTCTTC.